This is a list of T cell receptor beta chains from one sample in a study of T cell clonotyping in hematopoietic cell transplantation. Using immunoSEQ multiplex PCR, the repertoire was profiled, and TCRdb retains in-frame clones only, with some absent. The sample yields 15,000 to 20,000 clones, around four fifths seen once. Source material: peripheral blood mononuclear cells. These receptors originate from a man between 60 and 75 years old in good health. Some clones in this sample may be carry-over from other donors' samples. The conserved cysteine and the conserved F or W are not part of the CDR3 here.

TRBV30	AWSVDAPGKGTEAF
TRBV6-5	ASSLGQGGYGYT
TRBV15	ATSTRQPSTDTQY
TRBV29-1	SVAGTGFNQPQH
TRBV4-1	ASQLGQGGGPQH
TRBV5-1	ASSLGTGMEETQY
TRBV30	ASIQGGSYGYT
TRBV19	ASSPGGAGNQPQH
TRBV9	ASSASPQGF
TRBV19	ASLGTVNQPQH
TRBV30	AWSVIGDTYEQY
TRBV10-3	AINSGTAQETQY
TRBV27	ASSPRLAGATDTQY
TRBV9	ASSSRTGTYNEQF
TRBV6-5	ASSSRVSNYGYT
TRBV4-1	ASSTPGGLAGGGGSTDTQY
TRBV5-1	ASSFQGNYGYT
TRBV4-1	ASSSLWYRESTDTQY
TRBV2	ASSEQGQAQETQY
TRBV7-2	ASSFSDQPQH
TRBV13	ASSLGTAPSYEQY
TRBV7-3	ASSLWGTGELF
TRBV6-6	ASSFRRAESTDTQY
TRBV2	ASSEWPNEKLF
TRBV29-1	SVGFRFEGS
TRBV7-9	ASSQAFGLAFYEQY
TRBV11-2	ASSSRRNEQY
TRBV7-3	ASSLMGGYGYT
TRBV19	ASSNTVNTEAF
TRBV11-2	ASSLNPPNSPLH
TRBV5-1	ASSLRLTDTQY
TRBV6-5	ASSRGTDNTEAF
TRBV28	ASTILSGLGNQPQH
TRBV7-3	ASSLMGGGTTEAF
TRBV6-5	ASRGWATQNEQF
TRBV11-2	ASSKGLAGPETQY
TRBV19	ASTSNPYGYT
TRBV4-1	ASSQIASGGLYEQY
TRBV5-8	ASSLFDPTGYNQPQH
TRBV6-5	ASRAGLAAPVEF
TRBV14	ASSRRTGSYEQY
TRBV15	ATRVEQGYYEQY
TRBV27	AVQRGSTYEQY
TRBV30	AWSVHIAGGRTDTQY